Presented here are 10 T cell receptor beta chains from one specimen sequenced in a study of blood T cells in healthy people across ages. A J-beta primer mix and a sample-barcoded 5' primer were used in a second PCR of roughly 6 to 11 cycles. Via MiXCR, TCRdb re-called the 5' RACE reads, giving one row per CDR3 protein. The sample carries about 1,600,000 distinct CDR3 sequences, roughly 40% recorded once. The sequenced material came from blood. These receptors were collected from a woman younger than 30 in good health.

The gene calls are TRBV12-3 or TRBV12-4 and TRBJ2-7; TRBD1 might be the D (6 bases). V was trimmed by 7 bases and J by 0 bases, leaving 10 bases between them. The CDR3 totals 13 residues. In DNA, the CDR3 is TGTGCCAGCATCTCGGACAGCTCCTACGAGCAGTACTTC. Encoded protein: CASISDSSYEQYF.

This sequence joins TRBV15 and TRBJ2-5; D is perhaps TRBD1 (5 bases). This CDR3 spans 16 amino acids. V lost 2 bases and J 1 base, leaving 14 bases between the germline ends. CDR1 is LNHNV, CDR2 YYDKDF, per germline (reference sequence). The CDR3 protein is CATSRTQGSRQETQYF. Written as DNA, the CDR3 is TGTGCCACCAGCAGAACGCAGGGTTCCCGCCAAGAGACCCAGTACTTC.

The sample holds a few counts of this clonotype. The rearrangement uses TRBV7-9 and TRBJ2-7, with 7 bases aligning to TRBD1. Germline CDR1 reads SEHNR; CDR2 reads FQNEAQ (reference sequence). The CDR3 contains 16 residues. After removal of 5 bases from V and 1 base from J, the junction contained 11 bases not matched to a gene. CDR3 coding DNA: TGTGCCAGCAGCGGAGGCTTGACAGGGATGTCCTACGAGCAGTACTTC. Its protein product is CASSGGLTGMSYEQYF.

The chain couples TRBV6-5 to TRBJ1-2, with D hard to call. The CDR3 is 15 residues long. The germline V gene encodes CDR1 MNHEY and CDR2 SVGAGI. V dropped 2 bases and J dropped 5 bases, with 15 bases sitting between them. CDR3 in amino acids: CASSYDLTMGYGYTF. For the CDR3, the DNA is TGTGCCAGCAGTTACGACCTCACTATGGGTTATGGCTACACCTTC.

V usage is TRBV11-2 and J usage is TRBJ2-7; 12 bases line up with TRBD2. The CDR3 length is 14 residues. Losses at the gene ends were 3 bases for V and 5 bases for J; bases not matched to a gene: 2. Germline V gives CDR1 SGHAT, CDR2 FQNNGV. As DNA, the CDR3 is TGTGCCAGCAGCTTCGCTAGCGGGAGGGACGAGCAGTACTTC. This gives the protein CASSFASGRDEQYF. Full variable domain (remainder filled in from reference TRBV11-2 and TRBJ2-7): EAGVAQSPRYKIIEKRQSVAFWCNPISGHATLYWYQQILGQGPKLLIQFQNNGVVDDSQLPKDRFSAERLKGVDSTLKIQPAKLEDSAVYLCASSFASGRDEQYFGPGTRLTVT.

The gene calls are TRBV7-2 and TRBJ1-2; 7 nucleotides line up with TRBD1. With 7 bases clipped from V and 5 bases from J, the junction kept 25 bases outside the gene matches. CDR3 length: 19 amino acids. Germline assignment: CDR1 SGHTA and CDR2 FQGNSA. The CDR3 sequence: CASTRFAGPRQGSGYGYTF. CDR3 in DNA: TGTGCCAGCACTCGTTTCGCCGGACCGCGACAGGGAAGTGGGTATGGCTACACCTTC.

On this clonotype itself: The junction shows a germline mismatch at one end, possibly a read error. The genes are TRBV7-3 and TRBJ2-5, with D possibly matching TRBD1 (6 bases). Per the germline V gene, CDR1 is SGHTA and CDR2 is FQGTGA. This CDR3 spans 14 amino acids. Here the CDR3 DNA reads TGTACCAGCAGCTCCGGGACAATCCAAGGGACCCAGTACTTC. This translates into CTSSSGTIQGTQYF.

The chain joins TRBV6-6 to TRBJ1-2, with a tentative D call TRBD1 (5 bases). The CDR3 spans 16 residues. Germline-derived CDR1 and CDR2 are MNHNY and SVGAGI (reference sequence). The V gene lost 5 bases and the J gene lost 4 bases, with 20 bases spanning the gap. Written as DNA, the CDR3 is TGTGCCAGCAGTCTTCGTGGCAGGGAAGGCAGCTATGGCTACACCTTC. This translates into CASSLRGREGSYGYTF.

V usage is TRBV2 and J usage is TRBJ1-5; no firm D call. The CDR3 runs to 14 residues. V lost 4 bases to trimming and J lost 6 bases, with 13 bases between them. CDR1 and CDR2 (germline): SNHLY, FYNNEI. The CDR3 sequence is CASSVRAFGQPQHF. The CDR3 DNA reads TGTGCCAGCAGTGTTAGGGCGTTCGGTCAGCCCCAGCATTTT.

This clonotype was recorded a few times. V is TRBV15 and J is TRBJ1-1; possible D gene TRBD1, 6 bases. This CDR3 spans 15 amino acids. Germline V gene lookup returns CDR1 LNHNV and CDR2 YYDKDF (reference sequence). V shed 3 bases and J shed 2 bases, with 13 bases lying between them. CDR3 in DNA: TGTGCCACCAGCAGGACCAGGGACATCAACACTGAAGCTTTCTTT. As protein: CATSRTRDINTEAFF. Drawing the rest from reference TRBV15 and TRBJ1-1, the complete variable domain is DAMVIQNPRYQVTQFGKPVTLSCSQTLNHNVMYWYQQKSSQAPKLLFHYYDKDFNNEADTPDNFQSRRPNTSFCFLDIRSPGLGDTAMYLCATSRTRDINTEAFFGQGTRLTVV.